These 11 T cell receptor beta chains share one sample of origin, sequenced in a study of shared clonotypes between healthy human individuals. The table came from immunoSEQ multiplex PCR; TCRdb's copy has only in-frame clones and leaves some out. The sample holds over 1.5 million clones, 95% to 99% seen once. The specimen sequenced was naive CD4+ T cells sorted from blood. Subset reported: CD45RA+ positively selected. The receptors derive from a man under 40 in good health.

This chain uses TRBV7-9 with TRBJ2-2, with D perhaps assigned TRBD1 or TRBD2 (5 bases each). Per germline, CDR1 SEHNR and CDR2 FQNEAQ (reference sequence). The CDR3 runs 14 residues. V lost 5 bases and J lost 3, with 10 bases in between. CDR3 DNA sequence: TGTGCCAGCAGCCAAGGGACGGACACCGGGGAGCTGTTTTTT. Residues: CASSQGTDTGELFF.

This sequence joins TRBV5-1 and TRBJ2-3; D unresolved. V lost 1 base and J 5 bases, leaving 11 bases between the germline ends. The CDR3 covers 14 residues. Germline CDR1 and CDR2: SGHRS and YFSETQ. Here the CDR3 reads CASSLSRSQDTQYF. CDR3 coding DNA: TGCGCCAGCAGCTTGAGCAGGTCACAAGATACGCAGTATTTT.

V usage is TRBV4-2 and J usage is TRBJ2-1; D not certain. V gave up 1 base and J gave up 0 bases, with 7 bases separating them. Germline V gene lookup returns CDR1 LGHNA and CDR2 YNFKEQ. The CDR3 spans 15 residues. As DNA, the CDR3 is TGTGCCAGCAGCCAAGCGCGGAGCTCCTACAATGAGCAGTTCTTC. This codes for CASSQARSSYNEQFF.

With respect to this clone: One end of the junction does not line up with germline, which may come from a read error. The CDR3 protein is CASGFGQGTEAFF. The CDR3 DNA reads TGCGCCAGCGGCTTCGGACAGGGCACTGAAGCTTTCTTT. This chain joins TRBV5-1 and TRBJ1-1; 8 bases are a match to TRBD1. CDR1 and CDR2 (germline): SGHRS, YFSETQ. The CDR3 loop spans 13 amino acids.

DNA of the CDR3: TGTGCCAGCCAGGACAGGGTAATGAATCAGCCCCAGCATTTT. Translated, it gives CASQDRVMNQPQHF. This chain links TRBV27 with TRBJ1-5, with 8 bases aligning to TRBD1. Trimming took 8 bases from V and 4 from J; bases not matched to a gene: 7. CDR1 and CDR2 (germline): MNHEY, SMNVEV (reference sequence). The CDR3 runs to 14 residues.

This chain connects TRBV28 to TRBJ2-6; D is undetermined. Germline V CDR1 and CDR2: MDHEN, SYDVKM. V lost 0 bases and J 0 bases, leaving 3 bases between the germline ends. The CDR3 runs to 15 residues. CDR3: CASSLWSSGANVLTF. The CDR3 DNA is TGTGCCAGCAGTTTATGGTCCTCTGGGGCCAACGTCCTGACTTTC.

V and J are TRBV5-1 and TRBJ2-1; 8 bases fit TRBD2. Per germline, CDR1 SGHRS and CDR2 YFSETQ. The CDR3 consists of 15 residues. V lost 4 bases to trimming and J lost 1 base; unmatched junction nucleotides: 4. The CDR3 nucleotides are TGCGCCAGCAGCCAGACTAGCGCATCCTACAATGAGCAGTTCTTC. Translated, it gives CASSQTSASYNEQFF.

The rearrangement links TRBV29-1 to TRBJ1-1, with 10 bases fitting TRBD1. This CDR3 is 13 amino acids long. J gave up 3 bases and V 7 bases, and 5 bases lay outside the gene matches. Germline CDR1 SQVTM, CDR2 ANQGSEA. For the CDR3, the DNA is TGCAGCGCTTTCGACAGGGGGCACACTGAAGCTTTCTTT. Its translation is CSAFDRGHTEAFF.

V is TRBV4-1 and J is TRBJ2-5; 9 nucleotides align to TRBD2. The J segment lost 5 bases and the V segment lost 0 bases, leaving 10 bases of the junction unmatched. Germline values: CDR1 MGHRA, CDR2 YSYEKL. This CDR3 is built from 17 residues. DNA for the CDR3: TGCGCCAGCAGCCAAGATTTTAGAGCGGGAGGTAGGGAGACCCAGTACTTC. Its translation is CASSQDFRAGGRETQYF.

J is TRBJ1-5 and V is TRBV28; 7 bases are a match to TRBD1. This CDR3 has 16 residues. Looked up from germline, CDR1 is MDHEN and CDR2 is SYDVKM. V dropped 5 bases and J dropped 0; count of bases not matched to a gene: 7. The CDR3 nucleotides read TGTGCCAGCAGTGGACAGGCCCTATATAGCAATCAGCCCCAGCATTTT. It specifies CASSGQALYSNQPQHF.

The chain uses TRBV11-3 and TRBJ2-2; possibly TRBD1 or TRBD2 for D (6 bases each). The germline V gene has CDR1 SGHNT and CDR2 YENEEA. The CDR3 is 15 residues long. The germline V and J ends were trimmed by 0 bases and 7 bases, with 12 bases remaining between them. The CDR3 nucleotides read TGTGCCAGCAGCTTAGAACTAGCAGGGGACGGGGAGCTGTTTTTT. This gives the protein CASSLELAGDGELFF. The variable domain in full, completed from reference TRBV11-3 and TRBJ2-2, reads EAGVVQSPRYKIIEKKQPVAFWCNPISGHNTLYWYLQNLGQGPELLIRYENEEAVDDSQLPKDRFSAERLKGVDSTLKIQPAELGDSAVYLCASSLELAGDGELFFGEGSRLTVL.